Following are 10 T cell receptor beta chains from one sample sequenced in a study of Ad26.COV2.S vaccination and SARS-CoV-2 variants. Indicated treatment: some 20 received Ad26.COV2.S at low or high dose, single or two shots; several received placebo; per-sample allocation not given. Following the first vaccine or placebo injection, samples were taken on day 63. Sequencing used immunoSEQ multiplex PCR; TCRdb keeps in-frame clones, though not all of them. Of about 680,000 clones detected, more than 70% appear once; the ten largest clones hold approximately 1.5%. Sequenced material: peripheral blood, taken in a trial of Ad26.COV2.S vaccine versus placebo. Receptors were obtained from a person between 18 and 65 years old who received the Ad26.COV2.S COVID-19 vaccine or a placebo.

This chain joins TRBV18 and TRBJ1-2; D not resolved. This CDR3 has 14 residues. CDR1 and CDR2 (germline): KGHSH, LQKENI. Trimming removed 3 bases from V and 5 bases from J, with 13 bases in between. CDR3 sequence (DNA): TGTGCCAGCTCACCCCTGACCACGCCTTATGGCTACACCTTC. Protein product: CASSPLTTPYGYTF. Full variable domain (rest looked up from reference TRBV18 and TRBJ1-2): NAGVMQNPRHLVRRRGQEARLRCSPMKGHSHVYWYRQLPEEGLKFMVYLQKENIIDESGMPKERFSAEFPKEGPSILRIQQVVRGDSAAYFCASSPLTTPYGYTFGSGTRLTVV.

The chain uses TRBV7-2 and TRBJ1-3; 7 nucleotides line up with TRBD1. V trimming: 4 bases; J trimming: 2 bases; junction bases outside the gene matches: 2. The CDR3 extends over 14 amino acids. The germline V gene has CDR1 SGHTA and CDR2 FQGNSA. The CDR3 region has the DNA TGTGCCAGCAGCTCAGGGGGAGCTGGAAACACCATATATTTT. Amino acid sequence: CASSSGGAGNTIYF.

The chain links TRBV24-1 to TRBJ2-1, with 8 bases fitting TRBD2. Per the germline V gene, CDR1 is KGHDR and CDR2 is SFDVKD. This CDR3 region has 16 residues. The J segment lost 4 bases and the V segment lost 5 bases, leaving 9 bases of the junction unmatched. The CDR3 region is CATSAAGRAQYNEQFF. The CDR3 DNA reads as TGTGCCACCAGTGCAGCCGGGAGGGCCCAATACAATGAGCAGTTCTTC.

This clone was recorded a few times. The rearrangement links TRBV28 to TRBJ1-4, with D hard to call. This CDR3 is built from 13 residues. CDR1 and CDR2 (germline): MDHEN, SYDVKM. V was clipped by 7 bases and J by 3 bases, with 9 bases between them. This CDR3 is CASTGRSNEKLFF. In DNA, the CDR3 is TGTGCCAGCACAGGTCGGTCTAATGAAAAACTGTTTTTT.

This clone was counted a single time. J is TRBJ2-1 and V is TRBV11-2; D is undetermined. This CDR3 region has 14 residues. Trimming cost V 2 bases and J 9 bases, with 14 bases left between them. Germline CDR1 is SGHAT and CDR2 is FQNNGV. Here the CDR3 DNA reads TGTGCCAGCAGCTTATCCCCCTCGATGGGTGAGCAGTTCTTC. Amino acids: CASSLSPSMGEQFF.

As to this clone: Other DNA sequences in this specimen translate into the identical CDR3. This rearrangement joins TRBV5-1 to TRBJ1-5; the D is unclear. The germline V gene has CDR1 SGHRS and CDR2 YFSETQ. The CDR3 covers 15 residues. The V gene lost 0 bases and the J gene lost 0 bases, with 7 bases spanning the gap. The CDR3 here is CASSLEGNSNQPQHF. The CDR3 DNA sequence: TGCGCCAGCAGCTTGGAAGGGAATAGCAATCAGCCCCAGCATTTT.

The V call is TRBV5-1, the J call TRBJ2-2, with D unclear. V was pared by 3 bases and J by 5 bases, with 11 bases between. CDR3 length: 14 residues. Germline V gene lookup returns CDR1 SGHRS and CDR2 YFSETQ. CDR3 nucleotides: TGCGCCAGCAGCTATATATCCGGGACCGGGGAGCTGTTTTTT. This translates into CASSYISGTGELFF.

The chain links TRBV7-2 to TRBJ1-6, with no clear D. Looked up from germline, CDR1 is SGHTA and CDR2 is FQGNSA. The CDR3 is made up of 14 amino acids. The V end lost 5 bases, the J end lost 6 bases, and 11 bases lay between the germline ends. CDR3: CASSPTNFNSPLHF. As DNA, the CDR3 is TGTGCCAGCAGCCCCACGAACTTTAATTCACCCCTCCACTTT.

The J gene is TRBJ2-7, the V gene TRBV7-2; D ambiguous. CDR3 size: 12 residues. Germline V lookup: CDR1 SGHTA, CDR2 FQGNSA. V shed 2 bases and J shed 5 bases, with 7 bases lying between them. In DNA, the CDR3 is TGTGCCAGCAGCTTACCTTACCACGAGCAGTACTTC. Encoded protein: CASSLPYHEQYF. The variable domain in full, with the rest retrieved from reference TRBV7-2 and TRBJ2-7, is GAGVSQSPSNKVTEKGKDVELRCDPISGHTALYWYRQSLGQGLEFLIYFQGNSAPDKSGLPSDRFSAERTGGSVSTLTIQRTQQEDSAVYLCASSLPYHEQYFGPGTRLTVT.

The chain has TRBV7-9 and TRBJ2-2, with D perhaps TRBD1 (6 bases). CDR3 length equals 16 residues. V lost 3 bases, J lost 1 base, and 12 bases lay in between. The germline V gene has CDR1 SEHNR and CDR2 FQNEAQ (reference sequence). The CDR3 DNA is TGTGCCAGCAGCTTCACAGGGTTGAGGAACACCGGGGAGCTGTTTTTT. This sequence encodes CASSFTGLRNTGELFF.